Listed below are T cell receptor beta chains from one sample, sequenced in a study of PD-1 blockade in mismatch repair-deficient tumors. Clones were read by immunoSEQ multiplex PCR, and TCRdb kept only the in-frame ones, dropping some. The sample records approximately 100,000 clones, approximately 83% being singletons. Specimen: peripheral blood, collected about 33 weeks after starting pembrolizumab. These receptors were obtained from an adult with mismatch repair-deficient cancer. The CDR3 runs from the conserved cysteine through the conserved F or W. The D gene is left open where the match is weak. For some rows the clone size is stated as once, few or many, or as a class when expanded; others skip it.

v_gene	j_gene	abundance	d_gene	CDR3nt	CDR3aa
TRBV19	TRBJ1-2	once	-	TGTGCCAGTAGTTTCGTACGTGGGTCAGGGGTTGACTCTGGCTACACCTTC	CASSFVRGSGVDSGYTF
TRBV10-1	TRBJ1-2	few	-	TGCGCCAGCAGTCCCCGGGGAGGCTATGGCTACACCTTC	CASSPRGGYGYTF
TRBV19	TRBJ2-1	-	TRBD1	TGTGCCAGCCAGGACAGGGAGCTCTACAATGAGCAGTTCTTC	CASQDRELYNEQFF
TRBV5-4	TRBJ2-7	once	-	TGTGCCAGCAGCTTGGGGTCCGGCTCCTCCTACGAGCAGTACTTC	CASSLGSGSSYEQYF
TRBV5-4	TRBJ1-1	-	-	TGTGCCAGCAGCACAGGACAGACCAACACTGAAGCTTTCTTT	CASSTGQTNTEAFF
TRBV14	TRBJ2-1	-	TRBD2	TGTGCCAGCAGCCAAGGAGTTCTTCGCGGGGGGAACAATGAGCAGTTCTTC	CASSQGVLRGGNNEQFF
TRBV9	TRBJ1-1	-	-	TGTGCCAGCAGCGTAGTATCGAACACTGAAGCTTTCTTT	CASSVVSNTEAFF
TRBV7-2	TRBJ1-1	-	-	TGTGCCAGCAGCTCCGGACAGCGGTACGCTGAAGCTTTCTTT	CASSSGQRYAEAFF
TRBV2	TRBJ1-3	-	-	TGTGCCAGCAGTGGACGCCGGCTCTCTGGAAACACCATATATTTT	CASSGRRLSGNTIYF
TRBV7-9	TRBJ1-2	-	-	TGTGCCAGCAGCTTATCGAGAAAGGACAATACTGGCTACACCTTC	CASSLSRKDNTGYTF
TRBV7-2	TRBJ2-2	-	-	TGTGCCAGCAGCCCCTTGGGCGGGGAGCTGTTTTTT	CASSPLGGELFF
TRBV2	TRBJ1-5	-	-	TGTGCCAGCACGGGGGAGGCTGGCAATCAGCCCCAGCATTTT	CASTGEAGNQPQHF
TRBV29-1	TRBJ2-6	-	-	TGCAGCGTTGAAGTGGAGTATCGGGGTAAAAACGTCCTGACTTTC	CSVEVEYRGKNVLTF
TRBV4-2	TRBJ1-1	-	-	TGTGCCAGCAGCCAAGAATTAAGTGCTGAAGCTTTCTTT	CASSQELSAEAFF
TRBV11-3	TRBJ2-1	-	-	TGTGCCAGCAGCTTGGGTCGTGAGCCCTACAATGAGCAGTTCTTC	CASSLGREPYNEQFF
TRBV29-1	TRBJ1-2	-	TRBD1	TGCAGCGTTACAGACAGGGGGCTAGGTTCCTCCACCTTC	CSVTDRGLGSSTF
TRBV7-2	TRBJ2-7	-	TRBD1	TGTGCCAGCAGCGCGAGACAGGGTTCCTACGAGCAGTACTTC	CASSARQGSYEQYF
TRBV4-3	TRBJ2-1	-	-	TGCGCCAGCAGCCAAGCTCGTCTCTCCGGGAGTATCTACAATGAGCAGTTCTTC	CASSQARLSGSIYNEQFF
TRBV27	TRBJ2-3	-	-	TGTGCCAGCAGCCGACCTAGAGATACGCAGTATTTT	CASSRPRDTQYF
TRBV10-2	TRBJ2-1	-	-	TGCGCCAGCAGTGAGTACGGGGGCGGGGAGCAGTTCTTC	CASSEYGGGEQFF
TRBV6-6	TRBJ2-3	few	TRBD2	TGTGCCAGCAGCAACGACGGACTAGCGGACACAGATACGCAGTATTTT	CASSNDGLADTDTQYF
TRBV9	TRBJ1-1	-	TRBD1	TGTGCCAGCAGGGTGACAGGGGTTAACACTGAAGCTTTCTTT	CASRVTGVNTEAFF
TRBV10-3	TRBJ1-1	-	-	TGTGCCATCAGGGGCGACGGGGGGGTGGACACTGAAGCTTTCTTT	CAIRGDGGVDTEAFF
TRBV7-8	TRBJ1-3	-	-	TGTGCCAGCAGCTTCCCCCGTGGCTCTGGAAACACCATATATTTT	CASSFPRGSGNTIYF
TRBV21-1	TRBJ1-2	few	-	TGTGCCAGCAGCAGACAGGGGGTCTACTATGGCTACACCTTC	CASSRQGVYYGYTF
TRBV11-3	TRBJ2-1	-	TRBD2	TGTGCCAGCAGCCTTGGGACTAGCGGATACAATGAGCAGTTCTTC	CASSLGTSGYNEQFF
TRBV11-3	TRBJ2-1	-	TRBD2	TGTGCCAGCAGCCCCGGACTAGCGGGGAACAATGAGCAGTTCTTC	CASSPGLAGNNEQFF
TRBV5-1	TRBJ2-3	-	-	TGCGCCAGCAGCGTGATAGCGGACCTAGCCACAGATACGCAGTATTTT	CASSVIADLATDTQYF
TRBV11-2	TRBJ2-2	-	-	TGTGCCAGCAGCCGCTCAAGGGGATCCACCGGGGAGCTGTTTTTT	CASSRSRGSTGELFF
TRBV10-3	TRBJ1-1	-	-	TGTGCCATCAGTGAAGGGTTCTCTGAAGCTTTCTTT	CAISEGFSEAFF
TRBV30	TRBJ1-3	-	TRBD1	TGTGCCTGCTCACAGGGGTCTGGAAACACCATATATTTT	CACSQGSGNTIYF